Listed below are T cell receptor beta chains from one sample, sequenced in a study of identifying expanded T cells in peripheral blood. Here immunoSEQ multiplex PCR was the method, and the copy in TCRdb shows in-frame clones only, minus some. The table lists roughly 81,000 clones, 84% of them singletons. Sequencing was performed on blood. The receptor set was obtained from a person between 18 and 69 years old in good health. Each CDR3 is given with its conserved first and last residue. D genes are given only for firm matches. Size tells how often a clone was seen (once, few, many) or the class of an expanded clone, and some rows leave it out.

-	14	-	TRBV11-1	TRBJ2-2	CASSLILHTGELFF	TGTGCCAGCAGCTTAATCTTACACACCGGGGAGCTGTTTTTT
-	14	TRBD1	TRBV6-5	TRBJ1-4	CASSGAGGNEKLFF	TGTGCCAGCAGTGGCGCAGGGGGAAATGAAAAACTGTTTTTT
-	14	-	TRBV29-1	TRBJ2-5	CSVEDSPFGETQYF	TGCAGCGTTGAAGATTCCCCTTTTGGAGAGACCCAGTACTTC
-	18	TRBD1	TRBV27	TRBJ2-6	CASRQSQGIHSGANVLTF	TGTGCCAGCAGACAGTCACAGGGGATTCACTCTGGGGCCAACGTCCTGACTTTC
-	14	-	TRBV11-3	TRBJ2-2	CASSPDLDTGELFF	TGTGCCAGCAGCCCGGACTTGGACACCGGGGAGCTGTTTTTT
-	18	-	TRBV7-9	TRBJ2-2	CASSLRGIRVEGTGELFF	TGTGCCAGCAGCTTACGGGGGATCCGGGTTGAGGGAACCGGGGAGCTGTTTTTT
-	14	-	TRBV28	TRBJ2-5	CASSALVFRETQYF	TGTGCCAGCAGTGCCCTAGTCTTCCGAGAGACCCAGTACTTC
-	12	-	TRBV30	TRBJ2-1	CAWKGWYNEQFF	TGTGCCTGGAAGGGGTGGTACAATGAGCAGTTCTTC
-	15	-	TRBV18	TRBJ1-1	CASSPPHRATTEAFF	TGTGCCAGCTCACCACCCCACAGGGCAACGACTGAAGCTTTCTTT
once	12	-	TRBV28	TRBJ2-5	CASSFLSETQYF	TGTGCCAGCAGTTTTCTTTCAGAGACCCAGTACTTC
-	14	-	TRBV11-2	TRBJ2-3	CASSLRGSTDTQYF	TGTGCCAGCAGCCTTAGGGGGTCCACAGATACGCAGTATTTT
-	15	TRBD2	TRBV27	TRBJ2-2	CASSYLAGGTGELFF	TGTGCCAGCAGCTACCTAGCGGGAGGCACCGGGGAGCTGTTTTTT
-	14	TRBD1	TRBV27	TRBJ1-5	CASSSGTGGQPQHF	TGTGCCAGCAGTTCCGGGACAGGGGGACAGCCCCAGCATTTT
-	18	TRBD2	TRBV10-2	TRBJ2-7	CASSGLAGVGQLPYEQYF	TGCGCCAGCAGTGGACTAGCGGGAGTGGGGCAGCTCCCCTACGAGCAGTACTTC
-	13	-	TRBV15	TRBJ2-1	CATSSRVSDPEFF	TGTGCCACCAGCAGTCGGGTATCGGACCCGGAATTCTTC
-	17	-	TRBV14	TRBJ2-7	CASSQEGGQVWSYEQYF	TGTGCCAGCAGCCAAGAAGGAGGGCAAGTATGGTCCTACGAGCAGTACTTC
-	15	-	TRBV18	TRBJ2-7	CASSPVRDRSYEQYF	TGTGCCAGCTCACCCGTGCGGGACAGATCTTACGAGCAGTACTTC
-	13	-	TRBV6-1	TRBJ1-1	CASNREMNTEAFF	TGTGCCAGCAACAGGGAGATGAACACTGAAGCTTTCTTT
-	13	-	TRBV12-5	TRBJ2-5	CASGLDPGGWRYF	TGTGCTAGTGGTTTGGACCCCGGGGGCTGGCGGTACTTC
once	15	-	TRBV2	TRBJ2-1	CAISEPGRTYNEQFF	TGTGCCATATCGGAGCCGGGACGAACATACAATGAGCAGTTCTTC
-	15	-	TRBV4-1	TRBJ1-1	CASSLGPRGGTEAFF	TGCGCCAGCAGCCTGGGGCCCCGAGGCGGCACTGAAGCTTTCTTT
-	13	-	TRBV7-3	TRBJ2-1	CASSLPPYNEQFF	TGTGCCAGCAGCTTGCCACCCTACAATGAGCAGTTCTTC
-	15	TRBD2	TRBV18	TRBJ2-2	CASSPLGGAVGELFF	TGTGCCAGCTCACCTCTGGGAGGGGCCGTCGGGGAGCTGTTTTTT
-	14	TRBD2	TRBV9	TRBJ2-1	CASSVGGLSNEQFF	TGTGCCAGCAGCGTAGGGGGACTATCAAATGAGCAGTTCTTC
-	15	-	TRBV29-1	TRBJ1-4	CSAAIQGGANEKLFF	TGCAGCGCTGCTATTCAGGGAGGTGCTAATGAAAAACTGTTTTTT
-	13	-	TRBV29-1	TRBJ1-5	CSVKDSPNQPQHF	TGCAGCGTTAAAGACAGCCCCAATCAGCCCCAGCATTTT
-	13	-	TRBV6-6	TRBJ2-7	CASSAALGYEQYF	TGTGCCAGCAGCGCCGCCCTAGGCTACGAGCAGTACTTC
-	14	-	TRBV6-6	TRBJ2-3	CASSYSSVALAQYF	TGTGCCAGCAGTTACTCGAGCGTAGCTCTAGCACAGTATTTT
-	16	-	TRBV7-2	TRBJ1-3	CASSSRAEPLGNTIYF	TGTGCCAGCAGCTCCCGGGCCGAACCGCTTGGAAACACCATATATTTT
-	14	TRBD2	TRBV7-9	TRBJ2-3	CASGTSGNTDTQYF	TGTGCCAGCGGGACTAGCGGAAACACAGATACGCAGTATTTT
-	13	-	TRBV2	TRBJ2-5	CASNGGFGETQYF	TGTGCCAGCAACGGGGGTTTTGGAGAGACCCAGTACTTC
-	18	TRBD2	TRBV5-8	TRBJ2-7	CASSIGTSGVPHSYEQYF	TGTGCCAGCAGCATAGGGACTAGCGGGGTCCCGCACTCCTACGAGCAGTACTTC
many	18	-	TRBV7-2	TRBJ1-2	CASSLALMLRDSNYGYTF	TGTGCCAGCAGCTTAGCTCTGATGTTACGAGACAGTAACTATGGCTACACCTTC
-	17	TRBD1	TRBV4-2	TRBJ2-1	CASSQDFRDRRYNEQFF	TGTGCCAGCAGCCAGGATTTCCGGGACAGGCGTTACAATGAGCAGTTCTTC
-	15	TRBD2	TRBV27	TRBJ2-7	CASSHVAGVGYEQYF	TGTGCCAGCAGCCATGTAGCGGGAGTAGGGTACGAGCAGTACTTC
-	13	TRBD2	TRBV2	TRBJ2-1	CASSSGAYNEQFF	TGTGCCAGCAGTAGCGGGGCCTACAATGAGCAGTTCTTC
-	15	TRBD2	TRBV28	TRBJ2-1	CASSLSNGRAGEQFF	TGTGCCAGCAGTTTATCCAACGGGAGGGCCGGTGAGCAGTTCTTC
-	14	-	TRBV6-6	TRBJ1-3	CASSYSVAGNTIYF	TGTGCCAGCAGTTACTCAGTGGCTGGAAACACCATATATTTT
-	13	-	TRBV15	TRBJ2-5	CATSTDRKETQYF	TGTGCCACCAGCACGGACAGAAAAGAGACCCAGTACTTC
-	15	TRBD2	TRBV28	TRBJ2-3	CASSLAGASTDTQYF	TGTGCCAGCAGTTTAGCGGGAGCCTCCACAGATACGCAGTATTTT
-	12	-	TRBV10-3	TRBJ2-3	CAISERGDTQYF	TGTGCCATCAGTGAACGAGGAGATACGCAGTATTTT
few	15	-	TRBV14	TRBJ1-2	CASSQAITPNYGYTF	TGTGCCAGCAGCCAAGCGATAACTCCAAACTATGGCTACACCTTC
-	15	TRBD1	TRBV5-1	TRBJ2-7	CASSLPGTGTYEQYF	TGCGCCAGCAGCTTGCCCGGGACAGGAACCTACGAGCAGTACTTC
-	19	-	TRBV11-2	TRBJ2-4	CASSDDSSYSAQAKNIQYF	TGTGCCAGCAGCGATGACTCTTCCTATTCTGCTCAAGCCAAAAACATTCAGTACTTC